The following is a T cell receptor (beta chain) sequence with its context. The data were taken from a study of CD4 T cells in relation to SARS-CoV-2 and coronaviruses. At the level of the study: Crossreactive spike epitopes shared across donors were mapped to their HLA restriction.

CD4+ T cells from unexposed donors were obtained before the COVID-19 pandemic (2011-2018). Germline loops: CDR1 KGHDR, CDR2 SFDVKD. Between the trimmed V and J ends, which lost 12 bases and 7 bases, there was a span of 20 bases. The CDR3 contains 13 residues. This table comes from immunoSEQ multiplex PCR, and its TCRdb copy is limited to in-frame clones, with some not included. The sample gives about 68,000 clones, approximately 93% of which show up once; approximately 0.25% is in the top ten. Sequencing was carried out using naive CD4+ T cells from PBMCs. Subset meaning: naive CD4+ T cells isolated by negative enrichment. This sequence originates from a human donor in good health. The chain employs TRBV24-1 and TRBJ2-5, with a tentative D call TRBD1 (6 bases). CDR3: CAASRTVQGTQYF. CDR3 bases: TGTGCCGCGTCTAGGACAGTACAGGGGACCCAGTACTTC.